Presented here are 26 T cell receptor beta chains from one specimen sequenced in a study of response to subunit inactivated influenza vaccine. TCRdb ran MiXCR on the RT-PCR reads and lists one entry per CDR3 protein. This sample has around 200,000 distinct CDR3 sequences, with about 9% found just once. Source: non-naive T cells sorted from PBMCs, taken on the day of vaccination. The origin of the receptors is a man between 50 and 59 years old who received an inactivated influenza vaccine.

This clonotype was detected only a few times. The chain uses TRBV4-1 and TRBJ2-1, with TRBD2 matching over 7 bases. This CDR3 contains 13 residues. The V and J ends lost 1 base and 8 bases, in that order; junction bases with no gene match: 2. The germline gives CDR1 MGHRA, CDR2 YSYEKL. The CDR3 DNA is TGCGCCAGCAGCCAAGGTGGGGGGGATGAGCAGTTCTTC. Translated, it gives CASSQGGGDEQFF.

The chain combines TRBV4-1 with TRBJ1-4; D unclear. The CDR3 length is 19 residues. The germline gives CDR1 MGHRA, CDR2 YSYEKL. V lost 4 bases and J lost 0, with 21 bases in between. The CDR3 reads CASSPTPGFRTATNEKLFF. Written as DNA, the CDR3 is TGCGCCAGCAGCCCGACCCCCGGCTTTCGCACAGCAACTAATGAAAAACTGTTTTTT.

This clonotype was recorded at least ten times. This chain connects TRBV30 to TRBJ1-6; D remains unclear. This CDR3 comprises 15 residues. V was pared by 6 bases and J by 6 bases, with 18 bases between. Germline V gene lookup returns CDR1 GTSNPN and CDR2 SVGIG (reference sequence). CDR3 residues: CACSGILAFNSPLHF. The CDR3 nucleotides are TGTGCCTGCTCGGGGATTTTAGCCTTTAATTCACCCCTCCACTTT.

This chain links TRBV20-1 with TRBJ2-3; 8 positions agree with TRBD2. Germline loops: CDR1 DFQATT, CDR2 SNEGSKA (reference sequence). The length of the CDR3 is 15 residues. The junction had 6 bases not matched to a gene; V was cut back by 0 bases and J by 4 bases. The CDR3 DNA follows: TGCAGTGCTAGAGAGTACGGGAGGGCCTCAGATACGCAGTATTTT. Protein: CSAREYGRASDTQYF.

This clonotype was observed a single time. One base away lies a much larger clone, so this may be a sequencing read error. The chain combines TRBV4-1 with TRBJ2-1; possibly TRBD1 for D (5 bases). There are 16 residues in the CDR3. V lost 6 bases and J lost 3, with 18 bases in between. The V gene's germline CDR1 is MGHRA and CDR2 YSYEKL. The CDR3 DNA follows: TGCGCCAGCAGGCAGGTTCAGGGTGGCCGCTACAATGAGCAGTTCTTC. Translating gives CASRQVQGGRYNEQFF.

V usage is TRBV20-1 and J usage is TRBJ2-5; 7 positions match TRBD1. There are 17 residues in the CDR3. The V gene's germline CDR1 is DFQATT and CDR2 SNEGSKA (reference sequence). J gave up 2 bases and V 5 bases, and 17 bases lay outside the gene matches. CDR3 region: CSAFRQGSDIWQETQYF. DNA of the CDR3: TGCAGTGCTTTCCGACAGGGATCGGATATCTGGCAAGAGACCCAGTACTTC.

This clonotype was seen repeatedly, ten times or more. The J gene is TRBJ2-2, the V gene TRBV6-2 or TRBV6-3; TRBD2 might be the D (5 bases). The CDR3 totals 15 residues. Trimming removed 2 bases from V and 1 base from J, with 8 bases in between. Germline V lookup: CDR1 MNHEY, CDR2 SVGEGT. The CDR3 bases are TGTGCCAGCAGTTACAGCGGTTTGAACACCGGGGAGCTGTTTTTT. Translation gives CASSYSGLNTGELFF.

This clonotype has a handful of counts. The gene calls are TRBV12-3 or TRBV12-4 and TRBJ1-1, with TRBD1 matching 8 bases. The CDR3 extends over 15 amino acids. J gave up 10 bases and V 1 base, and 11 bases lay outside the gene matches. The CDR3 here is CASSLGGGRGLVAFF. In DNA, the CDR3 is TGTGCCAGCAGTTTAGGGGGGGGCAGGGGGCTTGTAGCTTTCTTT.

This clonotype has more than one count but fewer than ten. CDR3 sequence (DNA): TGCAGTGCTAGAGTGGACACTGAAGCTTTCTTT. Translation gives CSARVDTEAFF. This rearrangement joins TRBV20-1 to TRBJ1-1; D uncertain. The CDR3 runs 11 residues. Between the trimmed V and J ends, which lost 1 base and 3 bases, there was a span of 3 bases. The germline V gene encodes CDR1 DFQATT and CDR2 SNEGSKA (reference sequence).

This clonotype was detected ten times or more. This chain uses TRBV7-2 with TRBJ2-3, with D unresolved. The CDR3 is 12 residues long. With 2 bases removed from V and 5 bases from J, the gap between germline ends came to 5 bases. Per germline, CDR1 SGHTA and CDR2 FQGNSA. The CDR3, as DNA: TGTGCCAGCAGCTTAAATAGAGATACGCAGTATTTT. It specifies CASSLNRDTQYF. The full variable domain, with the rest looked up from reference TRBV7-2 and TRBJ2-3, is GAGVSQSPSNKVTEKGKDVELRCDPISGHTALYWYRQSLGQGLEFLIYFQGNSAPDKSGLPSDRFSAERTGGSVSTLTIQRTQQEDSAVYLCASSLNRDTQYFGPGTRLTVL.

This clonotype was seen many times. The chain has TRBV20-1 and TRBJ2-6, with 10 bases that match TRBD1. This CDR3 has 16 residues. The junction had 5 bases not matched to a gene; V was cut back by 4 bases and J by 2 bases. Germline assignment: CDR1 DFQATT and CDR2 SNEGSKA (reference sequence). CDR3 amino acids: CSAKGQGRAGANVLTF. Here the CDR3 DNA reads TGCAGTGCTAAGGGACAGGGGAGGGCTGGGGCCAACGTCCTGACTTTC.

The genes are TRBV20-1 and TRBJ1-1, with 9 bases lining up with TRBD1. The CDR3 sequence is 15 residues long. The germline gives CDR1 DFQATT, CDR2 SNEGSKA (reference sequence). Trimming cost V 2 bases and J 0 bases; bases outside gene matches: 4. The CDR3 nucleotides are TGCAGTGCTAGAAGACAGGGGGACATGAACACTGAAGCTTTCTTT. It specifies CSARRQGDMNTEAFF.

This clonotype came up many times. The chain is built from TRBV7-2 and TRBJ2-7; D is perhaps TRBD1 (5 bases). Germline V gene lookup returns CDR1 SGHTA and CDR2 FQGNSA. Trimming left V 5 bases short and J 5 bases short, with 16 bases between. This CDR3 is 14 amino acids long. The DNA for the CDR3 is TGTGCCAGCAGCAAAGCAGGGTTGAGAAACGAGCAGTACTTC. It encodes CASSKAGLRNEQYF.

The chain joins TRBV20-1 to TRBJ2-1, with D possibly being TRBD2 (5 bases). The CDR3 covers 14 residues. CDR1 and CDR2 (germline): DFQATT, SNEGSKA (reference sequence). The CDR3 DNA sequence: TGCAGCGGTGTTCGGGATTGGGCCTACAATGAGCAGTTCTTC. Encoded protein: CSGVRDWAYNEQFF.

This clonotype was seen only a few times. The chain combines TRBV27 with TRBJ1-6; TRBD1 matches at 7 bases. Losses at the gene ends were 8 bases for V and 7 bases for J; bases not matched to a gene: 8. CDR3 length: 14 amino acids. Germline V CDR1 and CDR2: MNHEY, SMNVEV (reference sequence). CDR3 protein: CASGPRDRNSPLHF. CDR3 coding DNA: TGTGCCAGCGGACCCCGGGACAGAAATTCACCCCTCCACTTT.

Concerning this clonotype: One end of the junction fails to match germline, which may point to a read error. The chain links TRBV7-2 to TRBJ1-4, with a weak D call TRBD1 (5 bases). CDR3 length: 15 residues. CDR1 and CDR2 from the germline V gene are SGHTA and FQGNSA. As DNA, the CDR3 is TGTGCCGGCAGCGCCAGCGGGGGGAACCATGAAAAACTGTTTTTT. It translates to CAGSASGGNHEKLFF.

This clonotype was counted ten times or more. The rearrangement links TRBV4-2 to TRBJ2-3; 7 bases align to TRBD2. Germline V gives CDR1 LGHNA, CDR2 YNFKEQ. The V segment lost 0 bases and the J segment 1 base; nucleotides outside the gene matches: 7. The CDR3 covers 17 residues. The CDR3 protein is CASSQDPSSGGTDTQYF. The CDR3 DNA reads as TGTGCCAGCAGCCAAGACCCCTCCAGCGGGGGCACAGATACGCAGTATTTT.

This clonotype was seen only a few times. V is TRBV2 and J is TRBJ1-5; D is possibly TRBD1 (6 bases). Germline V CDR1 and CDR2: SNHLY, FYNNEI. The CDR3 contains 14 residues. V dropped 6 bases and J dropped 7 bases, with 16 bases sitting between them. The CDR3 loop is CASSRTATEQPQHF. The CDR3 bases are TGTGCCAGCAGCCGGACAGCAACGGAGCAGCCCCAGCATTTT.

The J gene is TRBJ2-7, the V gene TRBV3-1; tentative D call: TRBD2 (5 bases). CDR1 and CDR2 (germline): LGHDT, YNNKEL (reference sequence). The CDR3 length is 17 residues. Trimming shortened V by 0 bases and J by 2 bases, and 17 bases separated the two germline ends. CDR3 protein: CASSQDTSGRITYEQYF. The CDR3, as DNA: TGTGCCAGCAGCCAAGATACCAGCGGTAGAATTACCTACGAGCAGTACTTC.

The rearrangement uses TRBV9 and TRBJ1-1, with TRBD1 identical over 9 bases. CDR1 is SGDLS, CDR2 YYNGEE, per germline. The ends lost 4 bases at V and 5 bases at J; junction bases unmatched: 6. This CDR3 region has 14 residues. CDR3 protein: CASSTGQGRTEAFF. DNA of the CDR3: TGTGCCAGCAGCACCGGACAGGGGAGGACTGAAGCTTTCTTT.

In this sample, this clonotype turned up a few times. The chain couples TRBV14 to TRBJ2-3; possible D gene TRBD2, 5 bases. Germline CDR1 is SGHDN and CDR2 is FVKESK. The CDR3 is 17 amino acids. V lost 4 bases, J lost 1 base, and 18 bases lay in between. The CDR3 sequence: CASSLLFGSGRTDTQYF. As DNA, the CDR3 is TGTGCCAGCAGCCTACTGTTTGGAAGCGGCCGCACAGATACGCAGTATTTT.

This clonotype has only a few counts. This sequence joins TRBV15 and TRBJ1-1, with D perhaps TRBD1 (6 bases). V lost 0 bases and J lost 9, with 14 bases in between. Germline V gene lookup returns CDR1 LNHNV and CDR2 YYDKDF (reference sequence). CDR3 size: 14 residues. CDR3 sequence: CATSRDLQGKKAFF. DNA for the CDR3: TGTGCCACCAGCAGAGATCTCCAGGGGAAAAAAGCTTTCTTT. Full variable domain (outside the CDR3, taken from reference TRBV15 and TRBJ1-1): DAMVIQNPRYQVTQFGKPVTLSCSQTLNHNVMYWYQQKSSQAPKLLFHYYDKDFNNEADTPDNFQSRRPNTSFCFLDIRSPGLGDTAMYLCATSRDLQGKKAFFGQGTRLTVV.

This chain connects TRBV11-1 to TRBJ2-7, with D perhaps TRBD1 (7 bases). V lost 5 bases and J lost 2, with 13 bases in between. CDR3 length: 14 amino acids. Germline V gene sequence: CDR1 SGHAT, CDR2 FQDESV (reference sequence). The CDR3 sequence: CASSARDRAYEQYF. CDR3 bases: TGTGCCAGCAGCGCGCGGGACAGAGCCTACGAGCAGTACTTC.

This clonotype was recorded many times. The chain combines TRBV15 with TRBJ2-5; a weak D match, TRBD1 (6 bases). V was clipped by 1 base and J by 2 bases, with 11 bases between them. CDR3 size: 15 residues. Per the germline V gene, CDR1 is LNHNV and CDR2 is YYDKDF (reference sequence). The DNA for the CDR3 is TGTGCCACCAGCAGAGCCGGGACACCTCAAGAGACCCAGTACTTC. The encoded protein is CATSRAGTPQETQYF.

The chain combines TRBV5-1 with TRBJ2-2; tentative D call: TRBD2 (6 bases). The CDR3 spans 15 residues. The V gene lost 4 bases and the J gene lost 4 bases, with 14 bases spanning the gap. CDR1 and CDR2 (germline): SGHRS, YFSETQ. CDR3 nucleotide sequence: TGCGCCAGCAGCCCCAGCGCCGGGGGCACCGGGGAGCTGTTTTTT. Its translation is CASSPSAGGTGELFF.

This clonotype was counted ten times or more. CDR3 nucleotide sequence: TGTGCCAGCAGCTTAGACAGCTATGGCTACACCTTC. This encodes CASSLDSYGYTF. The chain uses TRBV7-9 and TRBJ1-2, with no clear D. Deletions cut 1 base from V and 4 bases from J, with 4 bases between. Germline V gene sequence: CDR1 SEHNR, CDR2 FQNEAQ (reference sequence). The CDR3 totals 12 residues.